The 5 T cell receptor beta chains reported below all come from one sample, sequenced in a study of cytomegalovirus exposure and HLA in healthy donors. 60 Vbeta and 13 Jbeta primers were used in PCR. Repertoires were generated with immunoSEQ multiplex PCR, while TCRdb's copy carries only in-frame clones and drops some. The data show about 140,000 clones, 76% seen once. The source material was PBMCs. The receptors originated from a man between 35 and 55 years old in good health and CMV-seronegative.

The chain uses TRBV2 and TRBJ1-4; D is unclear. The germline V gene has CDR1 SNHLY and CDR2 FYNNEI. Deletions cut 6 bases from V and 7 bases from J, with 18 bases between. There are 15 residues in the CDR3. CDR3 bases: TGTGCCAGCAGCCCGCTGGGAGGAAAGGGTGAAAAACTGTTTTTT. It codes for CASSPLGGKGEKLFF.

V is TRBV13 and J is TRBJ2-7; TRBD2 matches 11 bases. The CDR3 runs 14 residues. From germline, CDR1 is PRHDT and CDR2 FYEKMQ (reference sequence). V trimming: 5 bases; J trimming: 7 bases; junction bases outside the gene matches: 7. CDR3 coding DNA: TGTGCCAGCAGCCGGACTAGCGGGCCTTTGGAGCAGTACTTC. Amino acid sequence: CASSRTSGPLEQYF. Full variable domain (missing parts from reference TRBV13 and TRBJ2-7): AAGVIQSPRHLIKEKRETATLKCYPIPRHDTVYWYQQGPGQDPQFLISFYEKMQSDKGSIPDRFSAQQFSDYHSELNMSSLELGDSALYFCASSRTSGPLEQYFGPGTRLTVT.

The V call is TRBV28, the J call TRBJ1-1; no definite D call. Between the trimmed V and J ends, which lost 2 bases and 4 bases, there was a span of 11 bases. Germline CDR1 reads MDHEN; CDR2 reads SYDVKM. The length of the CDR3 is 14 residues. The CDR3 DNA reads as TGTGCCAGCAGTTTAGTGGCCCCAAGCACTGAAGCTTTCTTT. Its protein is CASSLVAPSTEAFF.

The chain couples TRBV7-6 to TRBJ2-7; 8 bases are a match to TRBD1. The CDR3 runs to 16 residues. The V segment lost 1 base and the J segment 7 bases; nucleotides outside the gene matches: 12. CDR1 is SGHVS and CDR2 is FNYEAQ in the germline V gene. The CDR3 bases are TGTGCCAGCAGCTTAGAACCGGGACAGGTGACTGATGAGCAGTACTTC. It codes for CASSLEPGQVTDEQYF.

The CDR3 nucleotides read TGTGCCAGTACGTACGGTCTCGGGGAGCTGTTTTTT. Encoded protein: CASTYGLGELFF. This chain uses TRBV19 with TRBJ2-2; D unresolved. The V and J ends lost 7 bases and 7 bases respectively, with 10 bases between them. There are 12 residues in the CDR3. The germline gives CDR1 LNHDA, CDR2 SQIVND (reference sequence). The full variable domain, completed using reference TRBV19 and TRBJ2-2, is DGGITQSPKYLFRKEGQNVTLSCEQNLNHDAMYWYRQDPGQGLRLIYYSQIVNDFQKGDIAEGYSVSREKKESFPLTVTSAQKNPTAFYLCASTYGLGELFFGEGSRLTVL.